A single sample gave rise to the 2 T cell receptor beta chains below, sequenced in a study of low-dose radiotherapy and immunotherapy resistance in tumors (dated by TCRdb to 2022 to 2024). Per the publication, the time point label means: before trial treatment. Sequencing relied on an Illumina HiSeq 2500. Superscript III and a set of TRAV- and TRBV-specific primers were used to synthesize first-strand cDNA, so that both TCRalpha and TCRbeta chains were covered. TCRs were amplified for about 20 PCR cycles with Phusion, using a constant-region primer paired with the adapter attached to the V primers. TCRdb redid the processing of the public reads, applying fastp at Q25 and MiXCR, and retained in-frame beta chains. Each entry merges the rows of one CDR3 protein and shows their most common DNA and genes. The table for this sample lists around 80,000 distinct CDR3 sequences; approximately 20% of them were counted only once. The ten largest clones take up 5% to 7% of the sample.

The material sequenced was PBMCs, taken before treatment. All receptors derive from a male donor with prostate cancer.

This clonotype was observed at least ten times. Its ends do not fully match the called genes, so a read error is possible. This chain connects TRBV7-9 to TRBJ2-7, with a weak D call TRBD2 (7 bases). Germline V CDR1 and CDR2: SEHNR, FQNEAQ (reference sequence). This CDR3 region has 17 residues. The DNA for the CDR3 is TGTGCCAGCAACTTAAGGGGGTCGGGGGGCCCTCTCCACGAGCAGTACTTC. Translated: CASNLRGSGGPLHEQYF.

This clonotype has a count of ten or more. The chain employs TRBV5-4 and TRBJ2-7, with 11 nucleotides matching TRBD2. The CDR3 covers 16 residues. Germline-derived CDR1 and CDR2 are SGHNT and YYREEE (reference sequence). V lost 4 bases, J lost 5 bases, and 11 bases stayed unmatched. The CDR3 coding sequence is TGTGCCAGCAGCCGAGGCGCTAGCGGGGGGTTCAACGAGCAGTACTTC. It codes for CASSRGASGGFNEQYF.